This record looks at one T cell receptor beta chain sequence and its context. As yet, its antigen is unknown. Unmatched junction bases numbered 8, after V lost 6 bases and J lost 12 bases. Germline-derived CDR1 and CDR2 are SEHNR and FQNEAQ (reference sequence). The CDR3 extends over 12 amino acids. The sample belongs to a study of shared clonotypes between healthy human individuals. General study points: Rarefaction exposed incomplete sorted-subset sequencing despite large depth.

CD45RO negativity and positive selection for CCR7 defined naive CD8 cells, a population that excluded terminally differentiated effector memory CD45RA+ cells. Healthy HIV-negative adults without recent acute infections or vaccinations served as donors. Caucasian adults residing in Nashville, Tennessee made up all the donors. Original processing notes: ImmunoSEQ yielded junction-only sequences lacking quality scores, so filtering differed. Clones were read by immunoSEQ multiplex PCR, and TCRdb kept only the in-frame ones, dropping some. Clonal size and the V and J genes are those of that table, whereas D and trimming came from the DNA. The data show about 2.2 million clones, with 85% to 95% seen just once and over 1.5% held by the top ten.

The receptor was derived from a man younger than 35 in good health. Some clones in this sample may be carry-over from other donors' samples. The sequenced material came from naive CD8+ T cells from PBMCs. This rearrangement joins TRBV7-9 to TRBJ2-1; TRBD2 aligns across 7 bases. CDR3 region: CASRSSGPGQFF. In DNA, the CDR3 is TGTGCCAGCAGGTCTAGCGGTCCGGGGCAGTTCTTC.